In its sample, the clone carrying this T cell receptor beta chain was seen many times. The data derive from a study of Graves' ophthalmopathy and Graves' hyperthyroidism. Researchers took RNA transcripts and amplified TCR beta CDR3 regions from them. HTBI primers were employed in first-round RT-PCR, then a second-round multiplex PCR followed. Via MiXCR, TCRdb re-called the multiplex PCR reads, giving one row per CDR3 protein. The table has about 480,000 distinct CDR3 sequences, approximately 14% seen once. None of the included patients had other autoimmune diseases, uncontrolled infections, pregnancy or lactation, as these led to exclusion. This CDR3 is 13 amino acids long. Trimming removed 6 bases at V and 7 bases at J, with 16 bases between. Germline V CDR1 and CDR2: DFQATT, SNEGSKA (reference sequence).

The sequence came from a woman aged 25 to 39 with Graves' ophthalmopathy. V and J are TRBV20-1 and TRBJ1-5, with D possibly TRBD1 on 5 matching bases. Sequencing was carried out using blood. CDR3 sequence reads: CSAPLGVEQPQHF. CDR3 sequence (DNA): TGCAGTGCCCCCTTAGGGGTGGAGCAGCCCCAGCATTTT.